This T cell receptor gamma chain emerged from a study of gammadelta T cells in human blood. This clone has more than one count but fewer than ten. This DNA translates differently at residue 5 from the TCRdb protein, which is that of a much larger clone; a read error is likely, and the protein shown is the DNA's own translation. TCRdb reanalyzed the RT-PCR reads using CATT. This sample has fewer than 200 gamma-chain clones, with roughly 1.5% found just once. CDR3 length: 11 residues. V shed 6 bases and J 7 bases; nucleotides not matched to a gene: 2. Germline values: CDR1 VENAVY, CDR2 YDSYNSRV. The clonotype originates from a human fetus. The chain links TRGV8 to TRGJP1. Sample: non-Vgamma9Vdelta2 gamma-delta T cells from fetal blood. For the CDR3, the DNA is TGTGCCACCTGGAGTGGTTGGTTCAAGATATTT. Translation gives CATWSGWFKIF.